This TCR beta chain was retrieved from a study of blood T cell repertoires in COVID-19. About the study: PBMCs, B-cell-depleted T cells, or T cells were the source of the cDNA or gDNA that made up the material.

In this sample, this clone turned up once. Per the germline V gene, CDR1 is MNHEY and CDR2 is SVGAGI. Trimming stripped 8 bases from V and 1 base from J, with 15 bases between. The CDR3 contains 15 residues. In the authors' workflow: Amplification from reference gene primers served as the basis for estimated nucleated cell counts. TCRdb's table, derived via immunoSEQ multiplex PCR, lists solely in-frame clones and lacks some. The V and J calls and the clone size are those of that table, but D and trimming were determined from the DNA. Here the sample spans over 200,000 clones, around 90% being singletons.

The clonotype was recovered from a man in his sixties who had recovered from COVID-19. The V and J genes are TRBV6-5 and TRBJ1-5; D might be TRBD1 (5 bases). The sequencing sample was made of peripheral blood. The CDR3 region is CASLLTGGSNQPQHF. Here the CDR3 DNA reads TGTGCCAGCCTGCTTACCGGGGGAAGCAATCAGCCCCAGCATTTT.